This TCR beta chain comes out of a study of blood T cell repertoires in COVID-19. Study background: Acute-phase and convalescent COVID-19 samples originated in the United States, Italy and Spain. PBMCs, B-cell-depleted T cells, or T cells were the source of the cDNA or gDNA that made up the material.

In the authors' methods: Reference gene primer amplification gave nucleated cell count estimates. Sequencing was performed with immunoSEQ multiplex PCR; in TCRdb, only in-frame clones are kept and a portion is missing. That table is the source of V, J and clone size, and D and trimming were worked out from the DNA. Among roughly 480,000 clones listed, 89% were seen once. Germline V CDR1 and CDR2: LNHDA, SQIVND (reference sequence). Unmatched junction bases numbered 8, after V lost 7 bases and J lost 6 bases. CDR3 length: 14 amino acids. The sample was peripheral blood. The chain uses TRBV19 and TRBJ1-5; 8 bases match TRBD1. The clonotype originates from a man aged 18 to 30 with COVID-19, enrolled during active disease. The CDR3 nucleotides read TGTGCCAGTACCGGACAGGGAATTAGTCAGCCCCAGCATTTT. It yields the protein CASTGQGISQPQHF.